Listed below are T cell receptor beta chains from one sample, sequenced in a study of CD8+ T cells in alopecia areata. Produced via immunoSEQ multiplex PCR; TCRdb's table is partial and in-frame only. Seen here are 150,000 to 200,000 clones, approximately 59% observed once, and the top ten hold roughly 14%. Sample: CD4+ T cells sorted from blood, taken at week 0. The source is a human donor with alopecia areata. Both conserved end residues are part of each CDR3. D genes are given only for firm matches. Clone size, where shown, is once, few, many, or a class for clones that have expanded.

v_call	d_call	clone_size	cdr3_length	j_call	cdr3_nt	cdr3_aa
TRBV2	.	.	10	TRBJ2-7	TGTGCCAGCGGGAGACGGGAGCAGTACTTC	CASGRREQYF
TRBV19	.	.	15	TRBJ2-1	TGTGCCAGTAGTATGTCGGGTGACCCCTACAATGAGCAGTTCTTC	CASSMSGDPYNEQFF
TRBV9	TRBD2	.	17	TRBJ2-1	TGTGCCAGCAGCGTAGATATGGGACTATCCTCCTACAATGAGCAGTTCTTC	CASSVDMGLSSYNEQFF
TRBV29-1	.	.	12	TRBJ1-1	TGCAGCGTTGATGGGACGGAAGTCGGAGCTTTCTTT	CSVDGTEVGAFF
TRBV29-1	TRBD1	.	14	TRBJ1-2	TGCAGCGTCCCCCAGCAGGGGGGTAGCTATGGCTACACCTTC	CSVPQQGGSYGYTF
TRBV30	.	.	14	TRBJ1-5	TGTGCCTGGAGCGGACCCTATAGCAATCAGCCCCAGCATTTT	CAWSGPYSNQPQHF
TRBV9	TRBD2	.	14	TRBJ2-7	TGTGCCAGCAGCGAGGGACTACCATCCTACGAGCAGTACTTC	CASSEGLPSYEQYF
TRBV5-6	TRBD2	.	15	TRBJ2-7	TGTGCCAGCAGCTTATTCGGGACTAGCGTCTACGAGCAGTACTTC	CASSLFGTSVYEQYF
TRBV10-3	TRBD1	.	14	TRBJ1-1	TGTGCCATCAGGGGACAGGATAAGAACACTGAAGCTTTCTTT	CAIRGQDKNTEAFF
TRBV30	.	.	13	TRBJ1-1	TGTGCCTGGAGTGTACTTAGGCAGTACGAAGCTTTCTTT	CAWSVLRQYEAFF
TRBV6-5	TRBD1	.	15	TRBJ2-7	TGTGCCATCACCCCCGACAGGGCCGACTCCTACGAGCAGTACTTC	CAITPDRADSYEQYF
TRBV30	TRBD1	few	14	TRBJ2-7	TGTGCCTGGAGTCGGACAGGGTGGTCCTACGAGCAGTACTTC	CAWSRTGWSYEQYF
TRBV7-9	TRBD2	.	16	TRBJ2-7	TGTGCCAGCAGCTTTCACCCCGGGGGGAACTCCTACGAGCAGTACTTC	CASSFHPGGNSYEQYF
TRBV30	TRBD1	.	15	TRBJ1-6	TGTGCCTGGACCTGGGGACAGGGGGTTAATTCACCCCTCCACTTT	CAWTWGQGVNSPLHF
TRBV5-5	.	few	14	TRBJ1-6	TGTGCCAGCAGCTTAGGCCAGCTGTCTTCACCCCTCCACTTT	CASSLGQLSSPLHF
TRBV7-2	.	.	13	TRBJ1-2	TGTGCCAGCAGCGTGGACGGCTACTATGGCTACACCTTC	CASSVDGYYGYTF
TRBV10-3	.	.	15	TRBJ1-5	TGTGCCATCAGTGCGGTGCAGGCGCGGGGTCAGCCCCAGCATTTT	CAISAVQARGQPQHF
TRBV29-1	.	.	14	TRBJ2-2	TGCAGCGTTCCCAAATGGGACCGCACCGGGGAGCTGTTTTTT	CSVPKWDRTGELFF
TRBV2	.	.	12	TRBJ2-1	TGTGCCAGCAGTTCAAGCCGTCATGAGCAGTTCTTC	CASSSSRHEQFF
TRBV30	.	.	12	TRBJ1-1	TGTGCCGGAAGACAGTTGAACACTGAAGCTTTCTTT	CAGRQLNTEAFF
TRBV27	.	.	18	TRBJ1-6	TGTGCCAGCAGTTTAGTCGGATCCGCCGTACCCCCTCTCTCACCCCTCCACTTT	CASSLVGSAVPPLSPLHF
TRBV6-1	.	.	11	TRBJ2-7	TGTGCCAGCAGTGACTTTTACGAGCAGTACTTC	CASSDFYEQYF
TRBV7-9	.	few	11	TRBJ2-7	TGTGCCAGCAGCGTAGGTTCCGAGCAGTACTTC	CASSVGSEQYF
TRBV9	TRBD1	.	14	TRBJ2-5	TGTGCCAGCAGCGTAGGAGGGGGCAGAGAGACCCAGTACTTC	CASSVGGGRETQYF
TRBV10-3	TRBD2	few	13	TRBJ2-5	TGTGCCATCACTAGCGGGGTAGGGGAGACCCAGTACTTC	CAITSGVGETQYF
TRBV29-1	.	.	12	TRBJ2-5	TGCAGCGTTGTCCCGACTTCAGAGACCCAGTACTTC	CSVVPTSETQYF
TRBV4-1	TRBD1	.	15	TRBJ1-2	TGCGCCAGCAGCCAAGGGACAGGGGTAGTTTATGGCTACACCTTC	CASSQGTGVVYGYTF
TRBV5-1	TRBD1	.	16	TRBJ2-5	TGCGCCAGCAGCTTCATCCCGGGACAGGGCGGAGAGACCCAGTACTTC	CASSFIPGQGGETQYF
TRBV5-1	TRBD1	.	16	TRBJ1-3	TGCGCCAGCACCGACGGGACAGGGTTCTCTGGAAACACCATATATTTT	CASTDGTGFSGNTIYF
TRBV18	.	.	16	TRBJ2-2	TGTGCCAGCTCACCGAATCTTGTTGCGGACACCGGGGAGCTGTTTTTT	CASSPNLVADTGELFF
TRBV30	.	.	15	TRBJ1-5	TGTGCCTGGAGTCAGGGGAGGAGTAGCAATCAGCCCCAGCATTTT	CAWSQGRSSNQPQHF
TRBV19	.	.	14	TRBJ2-5	TGTGCCAGTAGTATATTCCAGGGGGGAGAGACCCAGTACTTC	CASSIFQGGETQYF
TRBV10-3	TRBD1	.	14	TRBJ2-5	TGTGCCATCAGGACAGACAGGGGGCAAGAGACCCAGTACTTC	CAIRTDRGQETQYF
TRBV7-9	.	.	12	TRBJ2-7	TGTGCCAGCAGCTTAGGCCCCGGGGAGCAGTACTTC	CASSLGPGEQYF
TRBV27	.	.	16	TRBJ2-7	TGTGCCAGCAGTTTAAATGTCCAGGGCTATGGTGGGAGGCAGTACTTC	CASSLNVQGYGGRQYF
TRBV30	.	.	14	TRBJ1-6	TGTGCCTGGAGAATCGGGACACCTCTAGTCACCCTCCACTTT	CAWRIGTPLVTLHF
TRBV23-1	.	once	15	TRBJ1-2	TGCGCCAGCAGCCTTGGACACCAGGAGGACTATGGCTACACCTTC	CASSLGHQEDYGYTF
TRBV5-1	TRBD2	few	16	TRBJ2-1	TGCGCCAGCAGCCCCGTGGGTAGCGGGCTCTACAATGAGCAGTTCTTC	CASSPVGSGLYNEQFF
TRBV18	.	.	18	TRBJ2-6	TGTGCCAGCTCACCACCTGGGAGATTAAGGGCTGGGGCCAACGTCCTGACTTTC	CASSPPGRLRAGANVLTF
TRBV30	.	.	14	TRBJ1-6	TGTGCCTGGAGGGGTAGGGGCCCCTTTACCCCCCTCCACTTT	CAWRGRGPFTPLHF
TRBV2	.	.	13	TRBJ1-2	TGTGCCAGCAGTGGAGACAGCCGTGGAGGCTACACCTTC	CASSGDSRGGYTF
TRBV25-1	.	.	14	TRBJ2-7	TGTGCCAGCAGCAAGGAGGGGACCTCCTACGAGCAGTACTTC	CASSKEGTSYEQYF
TRBV4-3	.	few	15	TRBJ1-5	TGCGCCAGCAGCCCGGGAGGGGGTCGCAATCAGCCCCAGCATTTT	CASSPGGGRNQPQHF
TRBV9	.	.	15	TRBJ2-1	TGTGCCAGCAGTGTCGACAGGACCACCTACAATGAGCAGTTCTTC	CASSVDRTTYNEQFF
TRBV15	TRBD2	.	18	TRBJ2-1	TGTGCCACCAGCAGAGATTCGCCAACTAGCGGGGGAGGTAACGAGCAGTTCTTC	CATSRDSPTSGGGNEQFF
TRBV29-1	TRBD1	.	14	TRBJ1-2	TGCAGCGTTGTGACAGGGGGCGGATCGGCTGGCTACACCTTC	CSVVTGGGSAGYTF
TRBV2	TRBD1	few	18	TRBJ1-2	TGTGCCAGCAGTGAAATTACGAACTGGACAGGCCGAGGTTATGGCTACACCTTC	CASSEITNWTGRGYGYTF
TRBV15	TRBD1	.	15	TRBJ1-2	TGTGCCACCAGCACAAGCCGGACAGGGGACTATGGCTACACCTTC	CATSTSRTGDYGYTF
TRBV10-3	.	.	14	TRBJ1-2	TGTGCCACACGGGCGGGGCTGGAGCACTATGGCTACACCTTC	CATRAGLEHYGYTF
TRBV11-2	TRBD1	.	16	TRBJ2-5	TGTGCCAGCAGCTTTCGGACAGGGCTTATCTTCGAGACCCAGTACTTC	CASSFRTGLIFETQYF